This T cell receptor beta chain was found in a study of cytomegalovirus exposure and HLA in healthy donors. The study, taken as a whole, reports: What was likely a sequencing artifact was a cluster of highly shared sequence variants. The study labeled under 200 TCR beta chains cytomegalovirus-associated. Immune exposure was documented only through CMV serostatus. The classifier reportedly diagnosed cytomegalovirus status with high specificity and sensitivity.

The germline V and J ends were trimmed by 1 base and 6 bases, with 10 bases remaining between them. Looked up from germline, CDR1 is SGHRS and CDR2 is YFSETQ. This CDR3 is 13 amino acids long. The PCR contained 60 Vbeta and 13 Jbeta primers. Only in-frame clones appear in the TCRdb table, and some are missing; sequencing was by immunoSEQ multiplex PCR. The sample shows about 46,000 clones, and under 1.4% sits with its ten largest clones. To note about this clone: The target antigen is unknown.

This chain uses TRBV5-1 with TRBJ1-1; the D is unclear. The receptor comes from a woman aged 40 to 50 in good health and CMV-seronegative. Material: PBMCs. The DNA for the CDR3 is TGCGCCAGCAGCTTGATGGTCGGTGCTGAAGCTTTCTTT. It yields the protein CASSLMVGAEAFF.